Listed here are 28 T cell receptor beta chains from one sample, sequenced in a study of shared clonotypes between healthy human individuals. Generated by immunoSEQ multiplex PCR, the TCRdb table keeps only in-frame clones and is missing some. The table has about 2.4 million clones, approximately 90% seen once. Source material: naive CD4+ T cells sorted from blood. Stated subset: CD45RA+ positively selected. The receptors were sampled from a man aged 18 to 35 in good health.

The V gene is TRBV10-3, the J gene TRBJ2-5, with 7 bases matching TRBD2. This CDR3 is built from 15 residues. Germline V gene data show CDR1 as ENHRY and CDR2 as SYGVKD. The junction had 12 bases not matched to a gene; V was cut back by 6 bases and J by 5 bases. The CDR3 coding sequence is TGTGCCATCAGCCGACTAGCCGGCGCGGGGGAGACCCAGTACTTC. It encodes CAISRLAGAGETQYF.

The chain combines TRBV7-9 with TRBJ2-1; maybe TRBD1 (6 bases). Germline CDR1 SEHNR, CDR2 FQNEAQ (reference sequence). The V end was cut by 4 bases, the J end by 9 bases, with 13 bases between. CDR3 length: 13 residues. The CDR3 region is CASSSLGGREQFF. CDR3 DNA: TGTGCCAGCAGCTCTCTAGGGGGACGTGAGCAGTTCTTC.

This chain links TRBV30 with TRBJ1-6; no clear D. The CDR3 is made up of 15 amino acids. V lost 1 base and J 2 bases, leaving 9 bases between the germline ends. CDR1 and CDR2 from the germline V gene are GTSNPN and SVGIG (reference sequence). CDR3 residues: CAWSAPGAYNSPLHF. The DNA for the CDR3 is TGTGCCTGGAGTGCCCCCGGGGCCTATAATTCACCCCTCCACTTT.

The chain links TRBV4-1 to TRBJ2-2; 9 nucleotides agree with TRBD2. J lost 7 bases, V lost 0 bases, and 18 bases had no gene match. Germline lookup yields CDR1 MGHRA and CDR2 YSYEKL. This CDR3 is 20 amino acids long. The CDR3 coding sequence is TGCGCCAGCAGCCAAGATGCAATCGGCGGGAGGGCCGAAGAGGACGGGGAGCTGTTTTTT. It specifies CASSQDAIGGRAEEDGELFF.

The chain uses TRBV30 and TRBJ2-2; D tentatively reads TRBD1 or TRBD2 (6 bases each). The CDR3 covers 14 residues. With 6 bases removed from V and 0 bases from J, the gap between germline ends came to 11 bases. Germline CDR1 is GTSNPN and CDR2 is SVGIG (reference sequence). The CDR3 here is CACRGLPNTGELFF. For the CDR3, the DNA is TGTGCCTGCAGGGGACTTCCGAACACCGGGGAGCTGTTTTTT.

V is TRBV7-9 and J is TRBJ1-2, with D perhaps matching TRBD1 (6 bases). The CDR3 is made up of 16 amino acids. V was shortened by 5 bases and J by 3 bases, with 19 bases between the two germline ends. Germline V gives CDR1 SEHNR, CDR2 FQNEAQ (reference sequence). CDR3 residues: CASSPRSGVLHYGYTF. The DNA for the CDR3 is TGTGCCAGCAGCCCCCGTTCAGGGGTTCTTCACTATGGCTACACCTTC.

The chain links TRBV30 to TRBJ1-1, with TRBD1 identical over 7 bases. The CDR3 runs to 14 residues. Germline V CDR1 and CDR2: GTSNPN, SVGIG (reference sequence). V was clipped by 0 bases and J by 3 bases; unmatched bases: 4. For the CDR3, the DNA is TGTGCCTGGAGTGTGGGACAGCCCGACACTGAAGCTTTCTTT. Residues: CAWSVGQPDTEAFF.

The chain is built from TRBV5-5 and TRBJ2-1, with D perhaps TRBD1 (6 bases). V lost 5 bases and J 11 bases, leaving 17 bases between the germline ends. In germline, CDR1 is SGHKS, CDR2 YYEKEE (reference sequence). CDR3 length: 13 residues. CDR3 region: CASRVASTGKQFF. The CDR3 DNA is TGTGCCAGCAGAGTTGCTTCAACAGGGAAGCAGTTCTTC.

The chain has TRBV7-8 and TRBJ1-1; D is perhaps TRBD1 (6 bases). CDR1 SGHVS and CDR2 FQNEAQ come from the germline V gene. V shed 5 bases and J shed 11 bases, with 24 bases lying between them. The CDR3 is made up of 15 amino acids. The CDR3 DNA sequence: TGTGCCAGCAGCCCTACTCTAGACAGGCCTTCTAGGGCTTTCTTT. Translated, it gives CASSPTLDRPSRAFF.

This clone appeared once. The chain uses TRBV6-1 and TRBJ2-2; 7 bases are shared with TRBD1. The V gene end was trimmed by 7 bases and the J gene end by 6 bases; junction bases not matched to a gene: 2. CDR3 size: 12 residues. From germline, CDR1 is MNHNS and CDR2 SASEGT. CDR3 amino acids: CASKTGPGELFF. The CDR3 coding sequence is TGTGCCAGCAAGACAGGGCCCGGGGAGCTGTTTTTT.

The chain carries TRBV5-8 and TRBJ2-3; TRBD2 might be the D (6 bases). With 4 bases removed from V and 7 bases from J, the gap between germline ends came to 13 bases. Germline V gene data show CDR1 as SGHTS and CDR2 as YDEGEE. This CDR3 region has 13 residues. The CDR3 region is CASSGGAGYTQYF. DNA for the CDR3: TGTGCCAGCAGCGGCGGGGCGGGGTATACGCAGTATTTT.

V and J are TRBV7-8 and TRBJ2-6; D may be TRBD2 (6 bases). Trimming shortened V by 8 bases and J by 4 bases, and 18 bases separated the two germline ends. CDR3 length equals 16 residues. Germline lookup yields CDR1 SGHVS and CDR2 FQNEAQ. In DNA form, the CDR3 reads TGTGCCAGCGGGCTCCCCGGAAGCGGGGGGGCCAACGTCCTGACTTTC. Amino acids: CASGLPGSGGANVLTF. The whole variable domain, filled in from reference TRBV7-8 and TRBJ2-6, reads GAGVSQSPRYKVAKRGQDVALRCDPISGHVSLFWYQQALGQGPEFLTYFQNEAQLDKSGLPSDRFFAERPEGSVSTLKIQRTQQEDSAVYLCASGLPGSGGANVLTFGAGSRLTVL.

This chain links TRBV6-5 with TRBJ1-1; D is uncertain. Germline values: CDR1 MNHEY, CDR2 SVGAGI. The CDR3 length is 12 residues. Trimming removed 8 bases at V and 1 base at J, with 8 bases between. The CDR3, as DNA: TGTGCCAGCTGGCGGGCGAACACTGAAGCTTTCTTT. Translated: CASWRANTEAFF.

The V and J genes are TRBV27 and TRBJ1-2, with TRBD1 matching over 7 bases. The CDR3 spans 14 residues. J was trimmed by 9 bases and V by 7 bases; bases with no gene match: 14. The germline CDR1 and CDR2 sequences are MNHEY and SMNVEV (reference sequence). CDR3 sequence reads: CASTQAGQTMRYTF. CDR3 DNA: TGTGCCAGCACCCAGGCGGGACAGACTATGCGCTACACCTTC.

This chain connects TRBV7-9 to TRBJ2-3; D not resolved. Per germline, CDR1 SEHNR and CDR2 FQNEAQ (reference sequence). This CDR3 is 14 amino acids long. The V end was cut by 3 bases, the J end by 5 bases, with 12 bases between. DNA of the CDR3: TGTGCCAGCAGCTTGGCACCTCAAGGAGATACGCAGTATTTT. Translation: CASSLAPQGDTQYF.

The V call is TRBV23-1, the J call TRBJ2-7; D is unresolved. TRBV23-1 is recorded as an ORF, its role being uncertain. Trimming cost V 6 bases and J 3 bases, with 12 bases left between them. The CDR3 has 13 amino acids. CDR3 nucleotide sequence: TGCGCCAGCAGCCGGCAGGAGTTCTACGAGCAGTACTTC. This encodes CASSRQEFYEQYF.

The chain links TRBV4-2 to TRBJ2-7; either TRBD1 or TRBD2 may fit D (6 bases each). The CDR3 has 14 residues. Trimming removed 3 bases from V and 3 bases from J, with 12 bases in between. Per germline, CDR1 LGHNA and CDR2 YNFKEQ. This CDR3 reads CASSQAGHVYEQYF. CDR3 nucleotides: TGTGCCAGCAGCCAGGCGGGACACGTCTACGAGCAGTACTTC.

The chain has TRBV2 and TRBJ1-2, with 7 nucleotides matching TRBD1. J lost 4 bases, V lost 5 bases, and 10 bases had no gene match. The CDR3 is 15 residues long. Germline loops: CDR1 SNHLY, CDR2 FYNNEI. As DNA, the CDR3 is TGTGCCAGCAGTTCGAAAGGACAGGCCTTCTATGGCTACACCTTC. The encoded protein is CASSSKGQAFYGYTF. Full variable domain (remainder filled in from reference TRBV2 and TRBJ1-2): EPEVTQTPSHQVTQMGQEVILRCVPISNHLYFYWYRQILGQKVEFLVSFYNNEISEKSEIFDDQFSVERPDGSNFTLKIRSTKLEDSAMYFCASSSKGQAFYGYTFGSGTRLTVV.

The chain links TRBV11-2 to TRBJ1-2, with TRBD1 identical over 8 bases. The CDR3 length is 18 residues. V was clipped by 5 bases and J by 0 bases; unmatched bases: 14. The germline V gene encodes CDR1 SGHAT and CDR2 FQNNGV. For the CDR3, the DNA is TGTGCCAGCAGCGGTACCTCCGAGGACAGGGAGACTAACTATGGCTACACCTTC. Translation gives CASSGTSEDRETNYGYTF. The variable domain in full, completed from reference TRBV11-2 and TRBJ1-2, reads EAGVAQSPRYKIIEKRQSVAFWCNPISGHATLYWYQQILGQGPKLLIQFQNNGVVDDSQLPKDRFSAERLKGVDSTLKIQPAKLEDSAVYLCASSGTSEDRETNYGYTFGSGTRLTVV.

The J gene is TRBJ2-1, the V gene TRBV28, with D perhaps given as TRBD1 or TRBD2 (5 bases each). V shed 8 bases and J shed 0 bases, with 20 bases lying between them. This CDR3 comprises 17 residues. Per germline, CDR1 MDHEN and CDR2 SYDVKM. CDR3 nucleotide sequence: TGTGCCAGCCCCAGCACTCGAGGGGAACCCTCCTACAATGAGCAGTTCTTC. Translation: CASPSTRGEPSYNEQFF.

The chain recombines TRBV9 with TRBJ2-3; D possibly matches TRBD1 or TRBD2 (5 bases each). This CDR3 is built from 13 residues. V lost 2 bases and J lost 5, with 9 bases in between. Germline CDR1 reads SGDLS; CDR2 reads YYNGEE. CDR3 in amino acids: CASSVVGVDTQYF. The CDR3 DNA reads TGTGCCAGCAGCGTGGTGGGGGTAGATACGCAGTATTTT.

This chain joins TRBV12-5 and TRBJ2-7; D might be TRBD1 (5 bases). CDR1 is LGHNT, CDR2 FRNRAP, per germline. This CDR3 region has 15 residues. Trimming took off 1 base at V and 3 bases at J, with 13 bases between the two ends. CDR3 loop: CASGLGQTESYEQYF. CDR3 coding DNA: TGTGCTAGTGGTTTGGGCCAGACAGAAAGCTACGAGCAGTACTTC.

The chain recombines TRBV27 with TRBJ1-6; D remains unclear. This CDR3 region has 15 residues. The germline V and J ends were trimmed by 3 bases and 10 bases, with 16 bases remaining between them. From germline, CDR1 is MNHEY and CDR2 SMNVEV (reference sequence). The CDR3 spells CASSLGVILGSPLHF. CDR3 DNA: TGTGCCAGCAGTTTGGGTGTAATATTAGGATCACCCCTCCACTTT.

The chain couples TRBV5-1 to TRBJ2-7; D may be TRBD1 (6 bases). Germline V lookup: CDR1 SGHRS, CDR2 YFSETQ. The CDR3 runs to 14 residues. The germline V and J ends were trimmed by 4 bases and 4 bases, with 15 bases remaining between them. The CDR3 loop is CASSRGTLLYEQYF. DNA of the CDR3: TGCGCCAGCAGCCGAGGGACATTGCTTTACGAGCAGTACTTC.

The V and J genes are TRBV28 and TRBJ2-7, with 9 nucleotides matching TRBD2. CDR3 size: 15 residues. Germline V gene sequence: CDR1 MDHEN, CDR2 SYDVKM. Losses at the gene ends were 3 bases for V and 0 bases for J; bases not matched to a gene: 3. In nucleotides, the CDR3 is TGTGCCAGCAGTTTGGCTAGCGGGGCCTCCTACGAGCAGTACTTC. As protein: CASSLASGASYEQYF.

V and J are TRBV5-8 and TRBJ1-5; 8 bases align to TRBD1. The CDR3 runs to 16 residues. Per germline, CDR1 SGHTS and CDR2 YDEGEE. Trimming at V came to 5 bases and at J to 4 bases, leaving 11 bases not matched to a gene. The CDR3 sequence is CASSQRTGKGNQPQHF. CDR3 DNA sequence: TGTGCCAGCAGTCAAAGGACAGGGAAGGGAAATCAGCCCCAGCATTTT.

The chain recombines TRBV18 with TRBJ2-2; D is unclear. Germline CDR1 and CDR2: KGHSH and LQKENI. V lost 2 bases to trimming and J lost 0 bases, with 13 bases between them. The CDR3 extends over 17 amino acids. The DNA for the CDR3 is TGTGCCAGCTCACCAACGTTGCTGTCCACGAACACCGGGGAGCTGTTTTTT. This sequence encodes CASSPTLLSTNTGELFF.

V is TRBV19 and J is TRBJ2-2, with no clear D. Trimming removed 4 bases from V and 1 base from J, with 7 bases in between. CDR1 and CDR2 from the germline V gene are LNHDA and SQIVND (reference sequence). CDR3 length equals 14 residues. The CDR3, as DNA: TGTGCCAGTAGTAAAAACAGGAACACCGGGGAGCTGTTTTTT. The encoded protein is CASSKNRNTGELFF.